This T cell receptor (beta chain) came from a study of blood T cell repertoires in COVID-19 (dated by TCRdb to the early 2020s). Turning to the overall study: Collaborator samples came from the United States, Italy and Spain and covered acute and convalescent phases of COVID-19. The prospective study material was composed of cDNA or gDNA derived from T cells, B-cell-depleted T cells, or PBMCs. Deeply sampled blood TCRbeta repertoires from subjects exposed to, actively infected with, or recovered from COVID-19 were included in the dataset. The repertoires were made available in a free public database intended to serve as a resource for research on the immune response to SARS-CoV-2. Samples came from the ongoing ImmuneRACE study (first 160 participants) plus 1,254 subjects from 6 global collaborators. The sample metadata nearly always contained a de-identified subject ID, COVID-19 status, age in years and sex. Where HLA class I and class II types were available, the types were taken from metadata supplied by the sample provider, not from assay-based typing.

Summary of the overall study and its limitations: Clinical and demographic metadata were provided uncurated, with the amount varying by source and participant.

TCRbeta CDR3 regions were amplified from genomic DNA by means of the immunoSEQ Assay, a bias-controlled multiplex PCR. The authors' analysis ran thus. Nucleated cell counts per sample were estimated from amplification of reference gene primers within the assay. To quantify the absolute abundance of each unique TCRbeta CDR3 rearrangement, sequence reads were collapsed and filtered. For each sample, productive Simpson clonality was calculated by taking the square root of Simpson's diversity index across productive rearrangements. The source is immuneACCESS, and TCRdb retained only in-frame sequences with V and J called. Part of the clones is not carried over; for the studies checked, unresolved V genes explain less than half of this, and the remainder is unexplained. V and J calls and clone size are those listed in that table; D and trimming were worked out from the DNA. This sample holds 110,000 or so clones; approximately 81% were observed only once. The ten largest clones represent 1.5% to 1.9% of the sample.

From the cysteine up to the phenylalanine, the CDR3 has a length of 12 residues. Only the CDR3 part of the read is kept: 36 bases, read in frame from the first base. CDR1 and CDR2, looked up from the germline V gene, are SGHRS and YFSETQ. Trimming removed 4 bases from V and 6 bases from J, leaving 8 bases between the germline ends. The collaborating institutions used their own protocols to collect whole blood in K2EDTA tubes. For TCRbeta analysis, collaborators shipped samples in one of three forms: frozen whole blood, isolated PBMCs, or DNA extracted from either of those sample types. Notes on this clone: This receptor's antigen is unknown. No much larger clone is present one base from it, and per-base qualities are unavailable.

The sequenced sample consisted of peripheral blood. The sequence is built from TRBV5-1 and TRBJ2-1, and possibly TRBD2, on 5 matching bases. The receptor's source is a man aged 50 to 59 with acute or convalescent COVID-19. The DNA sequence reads TGCGCCAGCAGCCCGGAGGTCAATGAGCAGTTCTTC. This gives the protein CASSPEVNEQFF.